The sequence of this T cell receptor beta chain was determined in a study of T cells in Graves' hyperthyroidism and ophthalmopathy. Study-wide findings and caveats: The model anticipated ophthalmopathy a median around 6 months pre-onset. Also found in blood were most expanded thyroid clonotypes above 0.001.

Newly diagnosed hyperthyroidism patients aged 18 to 65 years had disease lasting under 2 months. This clonotype was found many times. Antigen unknown. It was RNA transcripts that yielded the amplified TCR beta CDR3 regions. HTBI primers drove first-round RT-PCR of the TCR CDR3. TCRdb re-called the multiplex PCR reads with MiXCR, one entry per CDR3 protein. The sample lists about 590,000 distinct CDR3 sequences, 15% to 19% seen once, with approximately 7% in the top ten. The clonotype was recovered from a woman aged 25 to 39 with Graves' hyperthyroidism. Sequenced material: blood.

The CDR3 DNA is TGTGCCAGCAGCAGAACCGGGACAGGGGGCGCCGAGCAGTACTTC. The encoded protein is CASSRTGTGGAEQYF. The rearrangement links TRBV7-6 to TRBJ2-7; 12 bases match TRBD1. The V and J ends lost 5 bases and 6 bases, in that order; junction bases with no gene match: 8. The germline gives CDR1 SGHVS, CDR2 FNYEAQ. This CDR3 is built from 15 residues.